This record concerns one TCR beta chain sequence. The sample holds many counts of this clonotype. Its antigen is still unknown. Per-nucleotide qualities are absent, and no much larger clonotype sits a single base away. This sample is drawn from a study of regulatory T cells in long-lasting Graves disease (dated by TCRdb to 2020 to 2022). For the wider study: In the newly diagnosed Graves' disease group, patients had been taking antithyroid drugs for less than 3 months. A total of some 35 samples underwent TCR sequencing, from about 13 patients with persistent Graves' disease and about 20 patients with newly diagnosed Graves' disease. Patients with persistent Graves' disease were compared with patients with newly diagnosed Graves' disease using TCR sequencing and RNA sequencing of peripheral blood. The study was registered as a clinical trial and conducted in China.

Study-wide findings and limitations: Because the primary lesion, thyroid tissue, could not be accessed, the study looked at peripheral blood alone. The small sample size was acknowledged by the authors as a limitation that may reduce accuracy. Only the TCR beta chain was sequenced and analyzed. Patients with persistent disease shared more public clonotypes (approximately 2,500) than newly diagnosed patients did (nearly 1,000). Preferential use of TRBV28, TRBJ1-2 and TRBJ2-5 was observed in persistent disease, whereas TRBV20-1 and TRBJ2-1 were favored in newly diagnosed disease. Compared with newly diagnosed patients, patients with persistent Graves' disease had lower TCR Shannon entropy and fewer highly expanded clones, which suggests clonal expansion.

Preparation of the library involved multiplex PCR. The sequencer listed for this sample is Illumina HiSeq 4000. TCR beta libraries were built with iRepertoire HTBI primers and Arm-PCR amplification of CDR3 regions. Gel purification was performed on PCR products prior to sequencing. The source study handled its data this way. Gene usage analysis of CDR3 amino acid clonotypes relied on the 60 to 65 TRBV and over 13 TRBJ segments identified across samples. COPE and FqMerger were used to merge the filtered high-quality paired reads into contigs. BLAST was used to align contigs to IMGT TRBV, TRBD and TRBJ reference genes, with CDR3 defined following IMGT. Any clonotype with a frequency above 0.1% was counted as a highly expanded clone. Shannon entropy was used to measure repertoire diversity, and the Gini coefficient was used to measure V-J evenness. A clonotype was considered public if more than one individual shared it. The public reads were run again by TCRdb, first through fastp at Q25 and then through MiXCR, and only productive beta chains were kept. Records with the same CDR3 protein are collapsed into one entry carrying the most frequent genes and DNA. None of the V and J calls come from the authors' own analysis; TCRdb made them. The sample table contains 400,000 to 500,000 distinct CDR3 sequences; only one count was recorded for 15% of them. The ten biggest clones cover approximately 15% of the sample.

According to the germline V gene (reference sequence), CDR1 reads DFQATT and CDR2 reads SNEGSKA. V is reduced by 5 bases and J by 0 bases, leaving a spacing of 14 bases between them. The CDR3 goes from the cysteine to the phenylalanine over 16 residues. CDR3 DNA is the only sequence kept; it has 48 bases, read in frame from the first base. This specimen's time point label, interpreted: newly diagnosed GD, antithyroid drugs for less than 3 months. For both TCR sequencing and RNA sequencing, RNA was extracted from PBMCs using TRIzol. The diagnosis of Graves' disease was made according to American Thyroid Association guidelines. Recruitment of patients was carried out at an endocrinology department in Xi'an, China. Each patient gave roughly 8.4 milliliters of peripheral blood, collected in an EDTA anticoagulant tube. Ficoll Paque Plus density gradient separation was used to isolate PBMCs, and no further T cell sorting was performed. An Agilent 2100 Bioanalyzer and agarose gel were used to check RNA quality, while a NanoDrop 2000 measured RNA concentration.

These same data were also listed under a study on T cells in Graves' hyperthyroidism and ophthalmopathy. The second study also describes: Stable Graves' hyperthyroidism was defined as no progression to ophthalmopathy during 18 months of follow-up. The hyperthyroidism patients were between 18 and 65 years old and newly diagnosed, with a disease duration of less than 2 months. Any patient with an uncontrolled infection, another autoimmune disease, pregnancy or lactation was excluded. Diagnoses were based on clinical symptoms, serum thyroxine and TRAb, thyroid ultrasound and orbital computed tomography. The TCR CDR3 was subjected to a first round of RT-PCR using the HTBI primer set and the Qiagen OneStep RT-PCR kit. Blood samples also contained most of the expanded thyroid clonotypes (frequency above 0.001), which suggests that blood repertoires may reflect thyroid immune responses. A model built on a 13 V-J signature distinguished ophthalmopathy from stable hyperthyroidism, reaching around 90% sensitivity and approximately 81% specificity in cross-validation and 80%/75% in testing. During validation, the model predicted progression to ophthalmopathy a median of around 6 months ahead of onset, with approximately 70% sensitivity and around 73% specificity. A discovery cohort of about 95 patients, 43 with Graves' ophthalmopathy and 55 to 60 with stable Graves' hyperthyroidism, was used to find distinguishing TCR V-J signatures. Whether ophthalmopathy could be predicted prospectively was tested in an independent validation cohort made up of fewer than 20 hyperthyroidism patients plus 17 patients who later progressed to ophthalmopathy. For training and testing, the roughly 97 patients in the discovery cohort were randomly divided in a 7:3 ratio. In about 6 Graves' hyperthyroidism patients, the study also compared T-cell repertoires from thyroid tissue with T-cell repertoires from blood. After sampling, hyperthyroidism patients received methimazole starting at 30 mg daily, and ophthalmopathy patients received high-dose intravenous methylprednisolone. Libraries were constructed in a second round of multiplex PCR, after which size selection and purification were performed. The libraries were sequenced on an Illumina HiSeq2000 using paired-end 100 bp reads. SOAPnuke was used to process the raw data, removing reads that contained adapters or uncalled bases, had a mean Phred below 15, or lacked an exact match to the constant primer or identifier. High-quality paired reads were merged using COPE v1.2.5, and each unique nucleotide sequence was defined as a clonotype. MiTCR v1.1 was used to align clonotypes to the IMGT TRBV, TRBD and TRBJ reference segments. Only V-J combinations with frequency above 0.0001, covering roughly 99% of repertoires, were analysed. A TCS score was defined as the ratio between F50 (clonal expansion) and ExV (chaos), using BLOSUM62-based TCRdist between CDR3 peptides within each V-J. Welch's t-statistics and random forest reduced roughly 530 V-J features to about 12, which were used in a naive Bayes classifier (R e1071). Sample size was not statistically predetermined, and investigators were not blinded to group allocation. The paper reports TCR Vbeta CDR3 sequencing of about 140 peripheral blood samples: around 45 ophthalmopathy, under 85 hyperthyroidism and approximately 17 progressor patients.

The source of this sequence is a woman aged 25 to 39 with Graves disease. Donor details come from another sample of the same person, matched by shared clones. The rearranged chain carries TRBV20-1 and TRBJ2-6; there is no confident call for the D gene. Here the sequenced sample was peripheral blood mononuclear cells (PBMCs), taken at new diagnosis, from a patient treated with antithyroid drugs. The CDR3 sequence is CSAEDPRHSGANVLTF. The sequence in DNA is TGCAGTGCTGAGGACCCACGTCACTCTGGGGCCAACGTCCTGACTTTC.